This T cell receptor beta chain came from a study of Ad26.COV2.S vaccination and SARS-CoV-2 variants. Overall study: COV1001, an Ad26.COV2.S trial, supplied this vaccine-arm donor. Findings of the study overall: Vaccinees and placebo recipients showed similar non-spike TCR breadth.

The assay was immunoSEQ multiplex PCR, and TCRdb's table has in-frame clones only and misses some. Found here are around 300,000 clones, roughly 90% of them singletons; the top ten hold approximately 5%. Germline V gene sequence: CDR1 SEHNR, CDR2 FQNEAQ (reference sequence). This CDR3 has 12 amino acids. V was clipped by 6 bases and J by 4 bases, with 10 bases between them. With regard to this clone: What it binds is not known.

Treatment defined: some 20 received Ad26.COV2.S at low or high dose, single or two shots; about 5 received placebo; per-sample allocation not given. The investigators took samples on day 63 after the first vaccine or placebo injection. An Ad26 vector that expressed Wuhan-strain SARS-CoV-2 spike constituted the vaccine. The sample in question was peripheral blood, obtained in a trial of Ad26.COV2.S vaccine versus placebo. This rearrangement joins TRBV7-9 to TRBJ2-7, with D maybe TRBD1 (5 bases). This TCR was sampled from a person between 18 and 65 years old who received the Ad26.COV2.S COVID-19 vaccine or a placebo. The CDR3 nucleotides read TGTGCCAGCAGTCGGACAAGGTACGAGCAGTACTTC. Translating gives CASSRTRYEQYF.